The rows below give T cell receptor beta chains drawn from one sample of a study of radiotherapy plus CTLA-4 blockade in lung cancer. Clones were sequenced by immunoSEQ multiplex PCR, and TCRdb holds only the in-frame ones, with some missing. The sample shows some 90,000 clones, around four fifths of them seen only once. The sample in question was peripheral blood, obtained from a patient treated with radiotherapy plus ipilimumab. Receptors originate from a human donor with non-small cell lung cancer who had stable disease on radiotherapy plus ipilimumab. The CDR3 runs from the conserved cysteine through the conserved F or W. Each record gives: clone size, D gene, V gene, J gene, CDR3 DNA, CDR3 protein. A D gene is named only where the DNA matches it firmly. The size of a clone is reported for some rows only, either as once, few or many, or as a class for expanded clones.

few,-,TRBV4-1,TRBJ1-3,TGCGCCAGCAGCCACGTCGGGGCCGATCCAGATAATTTT,CASSHVGADPDNF
-,-,TRBV9,TRBJ2-2,TGTGCCAGCAGCGTTGGACCCGACGGGGCCGGGGAGCTGTTTTTT,CASSVGPDGAGELFF
-,-,TRBV4-2,TRBJ2-3,TGTGCCAGCAGCCACGGGGGCTCCACAGATACGCAGTATTTT,CASSHGGSTDTQYF
few,-,TRBV27,TRBJ1-5,TGTGCCAGCAGTTTACGTCCAGGGCGAGGGAGTCAGCCCCAGCATTTT,CASSLRPGRGSQPQHF
-,TRBD2,TRBV7-7,TRBJ2-2,TGTGCTAGCAGCCGCACTAGCGGGAGGGCGGACGGGGAGCTGTTTTTT,CASSRTSGRADGELFF
-,-,TRBV5-1,TRBJ2-5,TGCGCCAGCAGCTTGGATGAAGCGGTACAAGAGACCCAGTACTTC,CASSLDEAVQETQYF
-,-,TRBV5-6,TRBJ1-5,TGTGCCAGCAGCTTGGGTCGCAATCAGCCCCAGCATTTT,CASSLGRNQPQHF
few,-,TRBV19,TRBJ1-6,TGTGCCACCTGTTCTGCAGCTACCTATAATTCACCCCTCCACTTT,CATCSAATYNSPLHF
-,TRBD2,TRBV25-1,TRBJ2-3,TGTGCCAGCAGTGATCCCCCGACTAGCGGGGAGATCACAGATACGCAGTATTTT,CASSDPPTSGEITDTQYF
-,-,TRBV29-1,TRBJ1-6,TGCAGCGTCAAGGAATCTCAAACTTCACCCCTCCACTTT,CSVKESQTSPLHF
-,TRBD1,TRBV5-1,TRBJ1-3,TGCGCCAGCAGCTTAGTCGGAGGGGGCAGTGGAAACACCATATATTTT,CASSLVGGGSGNTIYF
few,TRBD2,TRBV14,TRBJ2-3,TGTGCCAGCAGCCGTAGCGGGGGGGCCGTTACAGATACGCAGTATTTT,CASSRSGGAVTDTQYF
once,TRBD1,TRBV11-2,TRBJ2-2,TGTGCCAGCAGCTTAGAAAGGGGGCTCGGGGAGCTGTTTTTT,CASSLERGLGELFF
-,TRBD2,TRBV5-1,TRBJ2-7,TGCGCCAGCACCACCGGGACTAACGCCTACGAGCAGTACTTC,CASTTGTNAYEQYF
-,TRBD2,TRBV4-1,TRBJ2-3,TGCGCCAGCAGCCAAGGAGCGGGAGCCCCAGATACGCAGTATTTT,CASSQGAGAPDTQYF
-,TRBD2,TRBV5-1,TRBJ2-7,TGCGCCAGCAGTTCGAGCGGGGGGGCTTACGAGCAGTACTTC,CASSSSGGAYEQYF
-,-,TRBV6-1,TRBJ2-1,TGTGCCAGCAGCCCGAACAATGAGCAGTTCTTC,CASSPNNEQFF
-,-,TRBV11-2,TRBJ1-1,TGTGCCAGCAGCTTAGGGCGGGGTCGGGCGACTGAAGCTTTCTTT,CASSLGRGRATEAFF
-,-,TRBV6-1,TRBJ2-7,TGTGCCAGCAGTGAAGCGCTCCAGAAATCCTACGAGCAGTACTTC,CASSEALQKSYEQYF
-,-,TRBV30,TRBJ2-7,TGTGCCTGGAGCCGGACAGCTTCCCTTAGCTACTACGAGCAGTACTTC,CAWSRTASLSYYEQYF
once,-,TRBV19,TRBJ2-1,TGTGCCAGTAGTATAGATCCCCCCACTAGTAGCTCCTACAATGAGCAGTTCTTC,CASSIDPPTSSSYNEQFF
once,-,TRBV28,TRBJ2-7,TGTGCCAGCAGTTTACCCCCCCCATATCCATACGAGCAGTACTTC,CASSLPPPYPYEQYF
-,TRBD1,TRBV28,TRBJ1-4,TGTGCCAGCAGTTTATTGGTCGGACAGGGCGTCTTTGCAACTAATGAAAAACTGTTTTTT,CASSLLVGQGVFATNEKLFF
-,-,TRBV7-3,TRBJ2-2,TGTGCCAGCAGCGCCCAACCACGGGCCTTGGACACCGGGGAGCTGTTTTTT,CASSAQPRALDTGELFF
-,TRBD2,TRBV11-2,TRBJ2-1,TGTGCCAGCAGTCCGGCGGGGGGGGAGTACAATGAGCAGTTCTTC,CASSPAGGEYNEQFF
-,TRBD2,TRBV2,TRBJ2-5,TGTGCCAGCAGTTGGGGGGGAGGTACAGAGACCCAGTACTTC,CASSWGGGTETQYF
-,TRBD1,TRBV10-1,TRBJ1-1,TGCGCCAGCACCTCCGGGACAGGGTTCCCTATGAACACTGAAGCTTTCTTT,CASTSGTGFPMNTEAFF
-,-,TRBV27,TRBJ2-2,TGTGCCAGCAGTTCCCCACCCTCCGGGGTAGGGACGGCCGGGGAGCTGTTTTTT,CASSSPPSGVGTAGELFF
-,TRBD1,TRBV30,TRBJ1-3,TGTGCCTGGTCGTTAGGGGGCGGTGGAAACACCATATATTTT,CAWSLGGGGNTIYF
-,TRBD2,TRBV30,TRBJ2-3,TGTGCCTGGAGTGCGTCGGGGGGGCCGTGGGATACGCAGTATTTT,CAWSASGGPWDTQYF
-,TRBD1,TRBV28,TRBJ1-2,TGTGCCAGCAGGGGGGACAGGGGCGGCTACACCTTC,CASRGDRGGYTF
-,-,TRBV11-3,TRBJ1-5,TGTGCCAGTGTAGGGGCACCCCAGCATTTT,CASVGAPQHF
-,-,TRBV18,TRBJ2-2,TGTGCCAGCTCCCCCAACTCGCCGCAACACGGGGAGCTGTTTTTT,CASSPNSPQHGELFF
-,-,TRBV5-4,TRBJ1-6,TGTGCCAGCAGCTTGGCCCGAGGGGTGAGTAATTCACCCCTCCACTTT,CASSLARGVSNSPLHF
-,TRBD2,TRBV9,TRBJ2-1,TGTGCCAGCAGCGTAGCTGATAGCGGGATATCCTACAATGAGCAGTTCTTC,CASSVADSGISYNEQFF
once,TRBD1,TRBV27,TRBJ2-4,TGTGCCAGCAGTTACGGGACAGGGAACATTCAGTACTTC,CASSYGTGNIQYF
-,TRBD1,TRBV7-8,TRBJ1-4,TGTGCCAGCAGCCCTCGACAGGGGGTTGGTAATGAAAAACTGTTTTTT,CASSPRQGVGNEKLFF
few,-,TRBV13,TRBJ1-3,TGTGCCAGCAGCCACGGGAAGGGCACCATATATTTT,CASSHGKGTIYF
-,-,TRBV2,TRBJ2-1,TGTGCCAGCAGGGCTCGGGGAAGCGGAGGAGATGATGAGCAGTTCTTC,CASRARGSGGDDEQFF
-,-,TRBV9,TRBJ1-3,TGTGCCAGCAGCGAATTTAGTCGCTCTGGAAACACCATATATTTT,CASSEFSRSGNTIYF
-,TRBD1,TRBV4-2,TRBJ2-6,TGTGCCAGCAGCCAAGATCTATCGGTAGGGGGCACCCCTGGGGCCAACGTCCTGACTTTC,CASSQDLSVGGTPGANVLTF
-,-,TRBV27,TRBJ1-6,TGTGCCAGCAGTCCTCTAGCCACGACCGAATATAATTCACCCCTCCACTTT,CASSPLATTEYNSPLHF
-,-,TRBV6-5,TRBJ1-2,TGTGCCAGCATTGATATCCGGGGTTATGGCTACACCTTC,CASIDIRGYGYTF
-,-,TRBV6-6,TRBJ2-1,TGTGCCAGCAGTCGACAGGACAATGAGCAGTTCTTC,CASSRQDNEQFF
once,-,TRBV6-5,TRBJ1-1,TGTGCCAGCAGTACGACGGGGCGGACTGAAGCTTTCTTT,CASSTTGRTEAFF